This T cell receptor (beta chain) was recovered during a study of T cell clonotyping in hematopoietic cell transplantation. Study-wide points: Few recipient clonotypes overlapped donors; over 97% were de novo at given depth. Recipient TCR diversity dropped after transplant; expanded clonotypes rose from day 30 to 180.

Points on this clone: The target antigen is unknown.

Trimming stripped 0 bases from V and 11 bases from J, with 20 bases between. The CDR3 runs 16 residues. Germline V gene data show CDR1 as SNHLY and CDR2 as FYNNEI. Produced via immunoSEQ multiplex PCR; TCRdb's table is partial and in-frame only. This sample has 69,000 or so clones, with roughly 93% found just once. The sample was peripheral blood mononuclear cells. This chain joins TRBV2 and TRBJ1-5; possible D gene TRBD1, 5 bases. This receptor was taken from a middle-aged man in good health. Some clones in this sample may be carry-over from other donors' samples. Here the CDR3 reads CASSEAWGDWKRSQHF. DNA of the CDR3: TGTGCCAGCAGTGAAGCGTGGGGGGACTGGAAGAGATCCCAGCATTTT.